The TCR beta chain under discussion was sequenced for a study of T cells after yellow fever vaccination. General study results and limits: Post-booster reappearance was seen for most primary-vaccination clones (roughly 96% CD4, 85% to 90% CD8).

CDR1 and CDR2 from the germline V gene are DFQATT and SNEGSKA (reference sequence). The CDR3 has 16 amino acids. MiXCR was run by TCRdb on the 5' RACE reads, yielding one entry per CDR3 protein. The table records about 400,000 distinct CDR3 sequences, approximately 5.7% of them present only once. To note about this clonotype: Antigen: not known. Possible read error: a much larger clone is one base away.

This receptor was taken from a man aged 30 to 45 who received the YFV17D yellow fever vaccine. Sequences were derived from PBMCs, sampled 5 days after the yellow fever booster vaccination. The rearrangement uses TRBV20-1 and TRBJ2-3; TRBD2 is a possible D gene (5 bases). CDR3 sequence reads: CCASFEGHTSTDTQYF. CDR3 nucleotides: TGCTGTGCTAGTTTTGAGGGCCATACTAGCACAGATACGCAGTATTTT.